This TCR beta chain appears in the sequencing data of a study of OX40 agonist ivuxolimab in advanced cancers. Overall study context: Aged roughly 23 to 80 with a mean of roughly 63 years, they were almost 85% male.

Study-level findings and limits: In the 0.1 to 3.0 mg/kg range, CD4+ and CD8+ blood T cells had expanded clonally by week 6.

A remark on this clone: Its antigen is unknown.

The assay was immunoSEQ multiplex PCR, and TCRdb's table has in-frame clones only and misses some. The table shows some 21,000 clones, with more than 80% occurring only once. Peripheral blood came from all dose cohorts at three timepoints. Germline CDR1 is SEHNR and CDR2 is FQNEAQ (reference sequence). Trimming took 7 bases from V and 6 from J; bases not matched to a gene: 8. This CDR3 has 15 residues. Sequences were derived from CD4+ or CD8+ T cells sorted from blood, sampled in a trial of the OX40 agonist ivuxolimab. The source of this sequence is an adult with an advanced solid tumor such as melanoma, head and neck, liver or kidney cancer. The chain has TRBV7-9 and TRBJ2-1, with 11 bases aligning to TRBD2. DNA of the CDR3: TGTGCCAGCACCGCGCTAGCGGGGGGATTCAATGAGCAGTTCTTC. It is translated as CASTALAGGFNEQFF.